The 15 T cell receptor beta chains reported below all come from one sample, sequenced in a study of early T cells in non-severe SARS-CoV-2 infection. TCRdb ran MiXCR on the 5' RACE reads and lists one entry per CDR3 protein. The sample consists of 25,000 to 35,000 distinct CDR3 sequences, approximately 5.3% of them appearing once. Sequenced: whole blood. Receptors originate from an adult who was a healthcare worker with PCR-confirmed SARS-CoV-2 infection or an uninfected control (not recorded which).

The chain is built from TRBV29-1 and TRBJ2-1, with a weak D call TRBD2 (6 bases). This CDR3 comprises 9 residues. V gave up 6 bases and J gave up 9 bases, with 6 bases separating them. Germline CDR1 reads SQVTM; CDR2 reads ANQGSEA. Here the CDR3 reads CSVGSEQFF. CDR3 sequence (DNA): TGCAGCGTCGGGAGTGAGCAGTTCTTC.

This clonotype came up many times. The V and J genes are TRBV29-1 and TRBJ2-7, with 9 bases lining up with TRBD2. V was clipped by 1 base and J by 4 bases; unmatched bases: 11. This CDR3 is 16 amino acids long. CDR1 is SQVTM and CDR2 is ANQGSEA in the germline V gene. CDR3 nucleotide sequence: TGCAGCGTTGAAGCTGGGAGCGGGGGGACCAGATACGAGCAGTACTTC. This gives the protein CSVEAGSGGTRYEQYF.

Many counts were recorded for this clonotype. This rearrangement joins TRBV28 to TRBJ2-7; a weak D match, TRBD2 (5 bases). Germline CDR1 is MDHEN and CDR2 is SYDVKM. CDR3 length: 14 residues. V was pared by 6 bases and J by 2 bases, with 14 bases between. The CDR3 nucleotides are TGTGCCAGCAGCCTAGCTGGCAGAGCCTACGAGCAGTACTTC. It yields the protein CASSLAGRAYEQYF.

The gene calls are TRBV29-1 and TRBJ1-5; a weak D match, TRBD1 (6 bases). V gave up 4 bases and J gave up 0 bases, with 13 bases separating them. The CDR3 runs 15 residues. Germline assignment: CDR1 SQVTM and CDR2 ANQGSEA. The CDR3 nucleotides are TGCAGCGTTGCCAAGGACAGTAATAGCAATCAGCCCCAGCATTTT. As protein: CSVAKDSNSNQPQHF.

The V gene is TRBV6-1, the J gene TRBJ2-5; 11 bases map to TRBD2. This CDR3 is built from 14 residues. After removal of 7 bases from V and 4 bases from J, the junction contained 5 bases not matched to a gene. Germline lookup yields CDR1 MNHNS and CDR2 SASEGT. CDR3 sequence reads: CASTGTSGRETQYF. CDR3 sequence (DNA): TGTGCCAGCACCGGGACTAGCGGCAGAGAGACCCAGTACTTC.

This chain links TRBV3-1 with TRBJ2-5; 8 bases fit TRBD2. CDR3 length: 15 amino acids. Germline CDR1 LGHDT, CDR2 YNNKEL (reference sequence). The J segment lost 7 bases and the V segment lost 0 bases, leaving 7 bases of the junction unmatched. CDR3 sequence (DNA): TGTGCCAGCAGCCAAGATGTTAGCGGGGCCAGGACCCAGTACTTC. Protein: CASSQDVSGARTQYF.

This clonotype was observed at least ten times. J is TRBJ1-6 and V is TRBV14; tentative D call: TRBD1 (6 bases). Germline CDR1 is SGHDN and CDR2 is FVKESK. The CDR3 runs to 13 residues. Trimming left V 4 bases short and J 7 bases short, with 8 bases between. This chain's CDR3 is CASSRGGNSPLHF. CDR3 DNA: TGTGCCAGCAGCCGAGGGGGGAATTCACCCCTCCACTTT.

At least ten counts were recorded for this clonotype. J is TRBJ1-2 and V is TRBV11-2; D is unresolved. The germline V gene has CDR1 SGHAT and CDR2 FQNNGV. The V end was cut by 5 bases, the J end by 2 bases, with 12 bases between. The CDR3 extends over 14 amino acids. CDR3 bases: TGTGCCAGCAGCCCCTTTCGAGGGAACTATGGCTACACCTTC. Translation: CASSPFRGNYGYTF.

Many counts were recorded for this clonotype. The CDR3 region is CASSPDSNTGELFF. The CDR3 nucleotides read TGTGCCAGCAGCCCGGACAGTAACACCGGGGAGCTGTTTTTT. The V and J genes are TRBV11-2 and TRBJ2-2; tentatively, D is TRBD1 (6 bases). V lost 5 bases and J lost 2, with 9 bases in between. The germline V gene encodes CDR1 SGHAT and CDR2 FQNNGV. The CDR3 runs to 14 residues.

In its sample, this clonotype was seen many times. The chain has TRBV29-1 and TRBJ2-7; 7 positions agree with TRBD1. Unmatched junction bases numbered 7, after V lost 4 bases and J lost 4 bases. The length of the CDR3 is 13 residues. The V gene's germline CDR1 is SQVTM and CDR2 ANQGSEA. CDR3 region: CSVGPEGQYEQYF. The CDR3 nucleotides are TGCAGCGTTGGACCCGAGGGACAGTACGAGCAGTACTTC.

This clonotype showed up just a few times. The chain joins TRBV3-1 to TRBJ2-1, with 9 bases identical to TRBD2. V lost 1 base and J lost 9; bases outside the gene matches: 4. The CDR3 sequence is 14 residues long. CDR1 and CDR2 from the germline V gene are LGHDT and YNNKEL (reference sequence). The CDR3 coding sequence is TGTGCCAGCAGCCAAGTGCGGGGGGGCCTTGAGCAGTTCTTC. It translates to CASSQVRGGLEQFF.

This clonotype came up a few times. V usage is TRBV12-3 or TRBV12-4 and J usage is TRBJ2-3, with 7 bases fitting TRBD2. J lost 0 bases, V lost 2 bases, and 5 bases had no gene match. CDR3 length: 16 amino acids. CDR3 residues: CASSLRGGGSTDTQYF. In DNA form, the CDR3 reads TGTGCCAGCAGTTTACGCGGGGGAGGAAGCACAGATACGCAGTATTTT.

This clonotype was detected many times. The CDR3 DNA reads TGCAGTGCTGTTGGACTAGCGGGGGTAGAGCAGTACTTC. Protein product: CSAVGLAGVEQYF. This sequence joins TRBV20-1 and TRBJ2-7, with 13 bases identical to TRBD2. Trimming at V came to 5 bases and at J to 7 bases, leaving 5 bases not matched to a gene. CDR1 is DFQATT, CDR2 SNEGSKA, per germline (reference sequence). The CDR3 consists of 13 residues.

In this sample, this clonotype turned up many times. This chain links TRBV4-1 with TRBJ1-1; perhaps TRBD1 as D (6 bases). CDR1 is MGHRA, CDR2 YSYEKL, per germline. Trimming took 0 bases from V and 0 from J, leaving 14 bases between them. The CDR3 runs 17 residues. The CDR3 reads CASSQDTGAPMNTEAFF. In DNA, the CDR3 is TGCGCCAGCAGCCAAGATACGGGGGCACCGATGAACACTGAAGCTTTCTTT.

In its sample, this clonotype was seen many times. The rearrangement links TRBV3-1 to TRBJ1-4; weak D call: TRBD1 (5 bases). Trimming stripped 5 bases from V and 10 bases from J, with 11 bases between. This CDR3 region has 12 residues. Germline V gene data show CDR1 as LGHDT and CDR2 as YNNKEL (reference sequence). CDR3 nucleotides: TGTGCCAGCAGCGGGGGGAGAAGAAAACTGTTTTTT. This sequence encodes CASSGGRRKLFF.